In this sample, the clone carrying this T cell receptor beta chain turned up many times. Total RNA extracted from each sample amounted to at least 6 micrograms. The J segment lost 5 bases and the V segment lost 5 bases, leaving 4 bases of the junction unmatched. CDR1 and CDR2 (germline): SGHAT, FQNNGV. The CDR3 has 14 amino acids. This entry is derived from a study of blood T cells in healthy people across ages. A J-beta primer mix and a sample-barcoded 5' primer were used in a second PCR of roughly 6 to 11 cycles. From the 5' RACE reads, TCRdb called clonotypes with MiXCR, one entry per CDR3 protein. The sample lists around 1,500,000 distinct CDR3 sequences, 28% occurring once.

The sequencing input was blood. This chain connects TRBV11-2 to TRBJ2-5, with TRBD2 matching 11 bases. This TCR was sampled from a woman between 25 and 40 years old in good health. DNA of the CDR3: TGTGCCAGCAGCCTCAGACTAGCGGGGGAGACCCAGTACTTC. This translates into CASSLRLAGETQYF.